This T cell receptor (beta chain) emerged from a study of T cell responses to AZD1222 COVID-19 vaccine. Study-wide background: Timing groups of about 4 and about 12 weeks for second doses were pooled.

The length of the CDR3 is 14 residues. Germline V lookup: CDR1 DFQATT, CDR2 SNEGSKA (reference sequence). V was clipped by 3 bases and J by 4 bases; unmatched bases: 4. Whole-study findings and limits: Repertoires were sampled only after the peak T cell response. The span of vaccine-associated CD4 TCRs extended across spike, with dominance at 160-218 and 743-854.

Concerning this clone itself: What it binds is not known.

Clones were read by immunoSEQ multiplex PCR, and TCRdb kept only the in-frame ones, dropping some. Among some 190,000 clones listed, about 91% were seen once. The sequence derives from an adult in good health. The gene calls are TRBV20-1 and TRBJ1-1, with TRBD1 matching over 11 bases. Sequencing used peripheral blood, obtained on day 0 of AZD1222 vaccination. CDR3 amino acids: CSASPGTGGTEAFF. CDR3 DNA sequence: TGCAGTGCTAGTCCCGGGACAGGGGGCACTGAAGCTTTCTTT.